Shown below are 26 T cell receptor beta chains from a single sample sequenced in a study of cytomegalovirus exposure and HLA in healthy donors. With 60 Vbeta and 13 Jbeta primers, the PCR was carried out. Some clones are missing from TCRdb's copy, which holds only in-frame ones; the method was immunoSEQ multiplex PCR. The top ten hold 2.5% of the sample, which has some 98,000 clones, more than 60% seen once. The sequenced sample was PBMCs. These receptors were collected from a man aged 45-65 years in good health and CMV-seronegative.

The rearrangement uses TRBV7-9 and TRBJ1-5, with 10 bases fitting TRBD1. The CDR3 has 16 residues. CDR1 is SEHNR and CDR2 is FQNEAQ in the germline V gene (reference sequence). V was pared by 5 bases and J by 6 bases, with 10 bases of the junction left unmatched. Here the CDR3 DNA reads TGTGCCAGCAGCAACTGGACAGGGGGAATGGGTCAGCCCCAGCATTTT. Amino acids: CASSNWTGGMGQPQHF.

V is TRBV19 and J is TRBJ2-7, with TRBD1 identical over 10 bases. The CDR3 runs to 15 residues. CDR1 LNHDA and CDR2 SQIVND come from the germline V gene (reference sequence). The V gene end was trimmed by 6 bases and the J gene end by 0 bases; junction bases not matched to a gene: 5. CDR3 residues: CASRGQGKSSYEQYF. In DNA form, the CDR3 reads TGTGCCAGTAGGGGACAGGGGAAAAGCTCCTACGAGCAGTACTTC. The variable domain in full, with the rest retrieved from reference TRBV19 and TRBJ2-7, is DGGITQSPKYLFRKEGQNVTLSCEQNLNHDAMYWYRQDPGQGLRLIYYSQIVNDFQKGDIAEGYSVSREKKESFPLTVTSAQKNPTAFYLCASRGQGKSSYEQYFGPGTRLTVT.

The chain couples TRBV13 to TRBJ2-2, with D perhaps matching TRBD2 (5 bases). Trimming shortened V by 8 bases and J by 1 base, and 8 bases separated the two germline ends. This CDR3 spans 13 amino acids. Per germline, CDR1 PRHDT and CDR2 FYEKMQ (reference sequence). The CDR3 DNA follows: TGTGCCAGCGCGGGTGGGAACACCGGGGAGCTGTTTTTT. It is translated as CASAGGNTGELFF.

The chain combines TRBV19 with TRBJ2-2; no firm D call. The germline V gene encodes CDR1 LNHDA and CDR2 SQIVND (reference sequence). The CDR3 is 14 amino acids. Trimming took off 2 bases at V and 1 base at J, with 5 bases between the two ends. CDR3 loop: CASSISGNTGELFF. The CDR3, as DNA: TGTGCCAGTAGTATATCCGGGAACACCGGGGAGCTGTTTTTT.

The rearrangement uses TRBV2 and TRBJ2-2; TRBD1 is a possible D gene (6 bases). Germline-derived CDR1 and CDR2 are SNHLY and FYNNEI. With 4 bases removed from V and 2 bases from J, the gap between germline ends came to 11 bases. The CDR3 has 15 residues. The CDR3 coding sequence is TGTGCCAGCAGTGGGCGACAGGCTAACACCGGGGAGCTGTTTTTT. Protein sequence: CASSGRQANTGELFF.

The CDR3 coding sequence is TGTGCCAGTACCCCGGGAGTGGGTTCACCCCTCCACTTT. Amino acids: CASTPGVGSPLHF. The V gene is TRBV19, the J gene TRBJ1-6; D gene ambiguous. The CDR3 spans 13 residues. Germline V gives CDR1 LNHDA, CDR2 SQIVND (reference sequence). Between the trimmed V and J ends, which lost 7 bases and 9 bases, there was a span of 13 bases.

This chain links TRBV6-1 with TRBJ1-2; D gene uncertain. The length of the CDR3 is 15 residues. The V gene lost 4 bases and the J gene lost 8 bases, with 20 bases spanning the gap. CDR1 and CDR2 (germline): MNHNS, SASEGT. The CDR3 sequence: CASSGGPEPGWGYTF. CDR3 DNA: TGTGCCAGCAGTGGAGGTCCAGAGCCCGGCTGGGGCTACACCTTC.

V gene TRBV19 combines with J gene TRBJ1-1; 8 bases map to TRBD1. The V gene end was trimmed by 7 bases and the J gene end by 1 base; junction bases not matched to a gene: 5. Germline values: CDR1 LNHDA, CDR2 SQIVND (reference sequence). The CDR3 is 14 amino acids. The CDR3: CASIPGQENTEAFF. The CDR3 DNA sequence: TGTGCCAGTATCCCGGGACAGGAGAACACTGAAGCTTTCTTT.

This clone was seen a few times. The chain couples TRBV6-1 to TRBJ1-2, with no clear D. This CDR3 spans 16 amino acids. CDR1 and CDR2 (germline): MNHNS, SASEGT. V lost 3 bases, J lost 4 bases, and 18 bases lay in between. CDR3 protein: CASSDRPHPRVYGYTF. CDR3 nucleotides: TGTGCCAGCAGTGACCGGCCCCACCCGCGGGTCTATGGCTACACCTTC.

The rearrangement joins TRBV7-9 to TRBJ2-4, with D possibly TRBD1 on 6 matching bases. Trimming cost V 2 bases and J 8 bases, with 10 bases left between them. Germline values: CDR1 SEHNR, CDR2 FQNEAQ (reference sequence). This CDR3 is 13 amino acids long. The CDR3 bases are TGTGCCAGCAGCTTAAGGGGGTCGGACATTCAGTACTTC. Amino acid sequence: CASSLRGSDIQYF.

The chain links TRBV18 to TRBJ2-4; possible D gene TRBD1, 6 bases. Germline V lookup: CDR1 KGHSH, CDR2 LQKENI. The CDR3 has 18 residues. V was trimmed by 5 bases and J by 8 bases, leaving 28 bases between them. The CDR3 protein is CASSAQSTRGAGPHIQYF. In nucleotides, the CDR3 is TGTGCCAGCTCAGCTCAGAGCACCAGGGGCGCCGGTCCACACATTCAGTACTTC.

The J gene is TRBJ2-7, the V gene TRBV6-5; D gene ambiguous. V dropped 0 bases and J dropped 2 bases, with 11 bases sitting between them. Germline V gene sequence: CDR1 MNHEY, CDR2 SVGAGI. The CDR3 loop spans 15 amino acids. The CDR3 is CASSYSVADTYEQYF. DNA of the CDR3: TGTGCCAGCAGTTACTCGGTGGCAGACACCTACGAGCAGTACTTC.

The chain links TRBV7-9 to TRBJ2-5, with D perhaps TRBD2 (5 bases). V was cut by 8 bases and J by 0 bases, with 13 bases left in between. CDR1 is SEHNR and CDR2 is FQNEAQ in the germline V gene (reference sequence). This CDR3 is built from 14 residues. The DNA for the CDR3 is TGTGCCAGCTCCCGAGCGGCAAACCAAGAGACCCAGTACTTC. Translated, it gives CASSRAANQETQYF.

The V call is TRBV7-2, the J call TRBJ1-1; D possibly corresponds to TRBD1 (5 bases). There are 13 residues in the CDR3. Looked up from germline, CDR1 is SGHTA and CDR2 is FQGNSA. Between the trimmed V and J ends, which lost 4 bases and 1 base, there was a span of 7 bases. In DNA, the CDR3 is TGTGCCAGCAGCTCCGACAGGAACACTGAAGCTTTCTTT. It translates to CASSSDRNTEAFF.

The CDR3 sequence is CASSRNREAFF. Here the CDR3 DNA reads TGTGCCAGCAGCAGGAACCGTGAAGCTTTCTTT. The genes are TRBV27 and TRBJ1-1, with D hard to call. There are 11 residues in the CDR3. Trimming pared 6 bases from V and 7 bases from J, leaving 9 bases between. Germline-derived CDR1 and CDR2 are MNHEY and SMNVEV (reference sequence).

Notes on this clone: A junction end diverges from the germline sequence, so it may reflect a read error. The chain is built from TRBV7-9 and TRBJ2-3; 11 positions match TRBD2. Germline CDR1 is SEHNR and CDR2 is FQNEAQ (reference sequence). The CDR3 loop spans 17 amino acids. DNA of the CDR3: TGTTCCAGCAGCTTAGGGGTAGCGGGGGGGCCGGGAGATACGCAGTATTTT. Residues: CSSSLGVAGGPGDTQYF.

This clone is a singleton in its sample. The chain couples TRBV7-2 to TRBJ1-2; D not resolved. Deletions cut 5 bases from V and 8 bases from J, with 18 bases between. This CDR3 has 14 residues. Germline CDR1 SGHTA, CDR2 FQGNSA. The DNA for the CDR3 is TGTGCCAGCAGCCCCCGGGTGATCAGTTGGGGCTACACCTTC. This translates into CASSPRVISWGYTF.

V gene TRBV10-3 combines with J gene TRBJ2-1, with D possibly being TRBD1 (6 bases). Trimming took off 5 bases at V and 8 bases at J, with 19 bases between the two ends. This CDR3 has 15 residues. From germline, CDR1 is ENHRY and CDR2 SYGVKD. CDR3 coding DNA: TGTGCCATCAGTTCCAAACAGGGTCCGGAGGATGAGCAGTTCTTC. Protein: CAISSKQGPEDEQFF.

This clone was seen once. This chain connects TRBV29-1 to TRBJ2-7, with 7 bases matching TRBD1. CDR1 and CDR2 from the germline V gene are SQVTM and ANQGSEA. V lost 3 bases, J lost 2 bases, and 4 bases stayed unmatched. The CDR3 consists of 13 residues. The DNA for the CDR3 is TGCAGCGTTGAGACAGGGCACACCTACGAGCAGTACTTC. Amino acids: CSVETGHTYEQYF.

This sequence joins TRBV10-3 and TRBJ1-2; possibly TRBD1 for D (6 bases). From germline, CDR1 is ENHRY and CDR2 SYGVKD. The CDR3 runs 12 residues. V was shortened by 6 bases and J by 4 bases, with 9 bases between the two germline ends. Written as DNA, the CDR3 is TGTGCCATCAGGGACAGCGCCTATGGCTACACCTTC. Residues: CAIRDSAYGYTF.

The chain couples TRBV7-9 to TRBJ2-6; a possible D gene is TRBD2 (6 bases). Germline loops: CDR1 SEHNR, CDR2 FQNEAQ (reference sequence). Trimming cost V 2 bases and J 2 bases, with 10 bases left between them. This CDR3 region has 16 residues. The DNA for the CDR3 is TGTGCCAGCAGCTTACAACAGCGGGCTGGGGCCAACGTCCTGACTTTC. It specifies CASSLQQRAGANVLTF.

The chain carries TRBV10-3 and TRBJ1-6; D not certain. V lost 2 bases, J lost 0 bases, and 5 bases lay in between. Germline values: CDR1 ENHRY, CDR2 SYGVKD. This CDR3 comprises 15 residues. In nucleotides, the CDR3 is TGTGCCATCAGTGAGGAGAGCTCCTATAATTCACCCCTCCACTTT. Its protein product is CAISEESSYNSPLHF.

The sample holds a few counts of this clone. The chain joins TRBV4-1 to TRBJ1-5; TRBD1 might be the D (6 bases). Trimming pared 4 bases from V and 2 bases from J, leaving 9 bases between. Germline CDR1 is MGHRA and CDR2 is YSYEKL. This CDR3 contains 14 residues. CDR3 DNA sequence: TGCGCCAGCAGCCCGGCAGGGGGCAATCAGCCCCAGCATTTT. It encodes CASSPAGGNQPQHF.

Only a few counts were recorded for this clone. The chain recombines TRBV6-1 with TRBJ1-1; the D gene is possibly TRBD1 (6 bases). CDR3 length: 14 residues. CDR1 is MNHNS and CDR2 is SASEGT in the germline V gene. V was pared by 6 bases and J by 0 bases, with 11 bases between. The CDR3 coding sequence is TGTGCCAGCAGACTCACAGGGATGAACACTGAAGCTTTCTTT. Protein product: CASRLTGMNTEAFF.

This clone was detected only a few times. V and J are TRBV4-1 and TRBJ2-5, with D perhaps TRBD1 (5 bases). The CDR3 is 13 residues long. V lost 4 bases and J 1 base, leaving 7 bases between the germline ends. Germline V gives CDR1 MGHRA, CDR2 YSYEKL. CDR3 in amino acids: CASSRGAQETQYF. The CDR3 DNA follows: TGCGCCAGCAGCCGTGGGGCCCAAGAGACCCAGTACTTC.

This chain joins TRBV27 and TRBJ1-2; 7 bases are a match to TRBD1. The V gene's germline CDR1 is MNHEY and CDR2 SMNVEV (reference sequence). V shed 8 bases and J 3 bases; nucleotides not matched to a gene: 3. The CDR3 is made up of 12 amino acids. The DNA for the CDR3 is TGTGCCAGCCTTGACAGGGACTATGGCTACACCTTC. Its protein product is CASLDRDYGYTF.